These T cell receptor beta chains were read from a single sample in a study of regulatory T cells in long-lasting Graves disease. TCRdb analysed the multiplex PCR reads with MiXCR anew, one entry per CDR3 protein. Of 350,000 to 500,000 distinct CDR3 sequences listed, around 15% are singletons. These data were likewise used in another study, on T cells in Graves' hyperthyroidism and ophthalmopathy.

The source material was peripheral blood mononuclear cells (PBMCs), sampled at new diagnosis, from a patient treated with antithyroid drugs. The receptors derive from a woman aged 50 to 60 with Graves disease. CDR3s include the opening cysteine and the closing phenylalanine or tryptophan. Fields, in order: J gene, clone size, V gene, D gene, CDR3 protein, CDR3 DNA. D genes are given only for firm matches. Size values are once, few and many counts, or a class for expanded clones, and some rows have none.

j_gene: TRBJ1-5; abundance: .; v_gene: TRBV5-5; d_gene: TRBD1; CDR3aa: CASSFETGYGQPQHF; CDR3nt: TGTGCCAGCAGCTTCGAGACAGGGTATGGTCAGCCCCAGCATTTT
j_gene: TRBJ2-7; abundance: few; v_gene: TRBV7-8; d_gene: TRBD1; CDR3aa: CASSLGWDRGWNEQYF; CDR3nt: TGTGCCAGCAGCCTGGGGTGGGACAGGGGCTGGAACGAGCAGTACTTC
j_gene: TRBJ2-2; abundance: few; v_gene: TRBV6-2/TRBV6-3; d_gene: .; CDR3aa: CASSYSWTPNTGELFF; CDR3nt: TGTGCCAGCAGTTACTCATGGACACCCAACACCGGGGAGCTGTTTTTT
j_gene: TRBJ1-5; abundance: .; v_gene: TRBV12-3/TRBV12-4; d_gene: .; CDR3aa: CASSLRTGNGNQPQHF; CDR3nt: TGTGCCAGCAGCCTTAGAACCGGGAATGGCAATCAGCCCCAGCATTTT
j_gene: TRBJ1-3; abundance: many; v_gene: TRBV12-3/TRBV12-4; d_gene: TRBD1; CDR3aa: CASREGQWPGNTIYF; CDR3nt: TGTGCCAGCAGGGAGGGACAGTGGCCTGGAAACACCATATATTTT
j_gene: TRBJ2-1; abundance: many; v_gene: TRBV7-9; d_gene: .; CDR3aa: CASSLRGNSYNEQFF; CDR3nt: TGTGCCAGCAGCTTAAGGGGGAACTCCTACAATGAGCAGTTCTTC
j_gene: TRBJ2-7; abundance: .; v_gene: TRBV5-1; d_gene: TRBD2; CDR3aa: CASSYSGLAGGKEQYF; CDR3nt: TGCGCCAGCAGCTACTCCGGACTAGCGGGAGGGAAAGAGCAGTACTTC
j_gene: TRBJ2-7; abundance: .; v_gene: TRBV18; d_gene: .; CDR3aa: CASSPPQSSYEQYF; CDR3nt: TGTGCCAGCTCACCGCCGCAAAGCTCCTACGAGCAGTACTTC
j_gene: TRBJ1-1; abundance: many; v_gene: TRBV30; d_gene: .; CDR3aa: CAWITGMSTEAFF; CDR3nt: TGTGCCTGGATTACAGGGATGAGCACTGAAGCTTTCTTT
j_gene: TRBJ2-4; abundance: many; v_gene: TRBV28; d_gene: TRBD2; CDR3aa: CASSPQGLAGQNIQYF; CDR3nt: TGTGCCAGCAGTCCCCAGGGACTAGCGGGCCAAAACATTCAGTACTTC
j_gene: TRBJ2-5; abundance: few; v_gene: TRBV29-1; d_gene: TRBD1; CDR3aa: CLRQGEGETQYF; CDR3nt: TGCCTTCGACAGGGGGAGGGAGAGACCCAGTACTTC
j_gene: TRBJ2-3; abundance: few; v_gene: TRBV20-1; d_gene: TRBD1; CDR3aa: CSARQGQGIPDTQYF; CDR3nt: TGCAGTGCGCGACAGGGACAGGGAATCCCAGATACGCAGTATTTT
j_gene: TRBJ1-3; abundance: .; v_gene: TRBV30; d_gene: .; CDR3aa: CAWSTGAGDTIYF; CDR3nt: TGTGCCTGGAGTACAGGAGCCGGGGACACCATATATTTT
j_gene: TRBJ1-1; abundance: many; v_gene: TRBV28; d_gene: .; CDR3aa: CASNKGGIANTEAFF; CDR3nt: TGTGCCAGCAATAAGGGTGGGATAGCGAACACTGAAGCTTTCTTT
j_gene: TRBJ2-5; abundance: .; v_gene: TRBV6-9; d_gene: TRBD2; CDR3aa: CASSSAPGRPQYF; CDR3nt: TGTGCCAGCAGTTCCGCTCCCGGGAGGCCCCAGTACTTC
j_gene: TRBJ2-1; abundance: many; v_gene: TRBV20-1; d_gene: .; CDR3aa: CSARDSGRLNSYNEQFF; CDR3nt: TGCAGTGCTAGAGACTCGGGGCGGCTTAACTCCTACAATGAGCAGTTCTTC
j_gene: TRBJ2-1; abundance: many; v_gene: TRBV28; d_gene: TRBD2; CDR3aa: CASSGTSGSISLYNEQFF; CDR3nt: TGTGCCAGCTCCGGGACTAGCGGGAGTATTTCTCTTTACAATGAGCAGTTCTTC
j_gene: TRBJ2-7; abundance: few; v_gene: TRBV25-1; d_gene: TRBD1; CDR3aa: CASSPRTGGHYEQYF; CDR3nt: TGTGCCAGCAGTCCCCGGACAGGGGGCCACTACGAGCAGTACTTC
j_gene: TRBJ1-1; abundance: many; v_gene: TRBV2; d_gene: TRBD1; CDR3aa: CASSAGQGMTEAFF; CDR3nt: TGTGCCAGCAGCGCCGGACAGGGTATGACTGAAGCTTTCTTT
j_gene: TRBJ2-7; abundance: few; v_gene: TRBV15; d_gene: .; CDR3aa: CATSRGQQTSYEQYF; CDR3nt: TGTGCCACCAGCAGAGGACAGCAAACCTCCTACGAGCAGTACTTC
j_gene: TRBJ2-7; abundance: many; v_gene: TRBV20-1; d_gene: .; CDR3aa: CSAPDWVRSYEQYF; CDR3nt: TGCAGTGCTCCCGACTGGGTCCGTTCCTACGAGCAGTACTTC
j_gene: TRBJ1-5; abundance: few; v_gene: TRBV20-1; d_gene: .; CDR3aa: CSASPRASGNQPQHF; CDR3nt: TGCAGTGCTAGCCCCAGGGCCTCGGGCAATCAGCCCCAGCATTTT
j_gene: TRBJ1-5; abundance: many; v_gene: TRBV11-2; d_gene: TRBD1; CDR3aa: CASSLVAGQDQPQHF; CDR3nt: TGTGCCAGCAGCTTAGTAGCGGGACAGGATCAGCCCCAGCATTTT
j_gene: TRBJ2-1; abundance: many; v_gene: TRBV11-1; d_gene: TRBD2; CDR3aa: CASSLVGLVMNEQFF; CDR3nt: TGTGCCAGCAGCCTCGTGGGACTAGTGATGAATGAGCAGTTCTTC
j_gene: TRBJ2-7; abundance: many; v_gene: TRBV6-2/TRBV6-3; d_gene: TRBD2; CDR3aa: CASRTSPGLAEAYEQYF; CDR3nt: TGTGCCAGCAGAACTTCCCCCGGACTAGCGGAGGCCTACGAGCAGTACTTC
j_gene: TRBJ1-4; abundance: many; v_gene: TRBV6-1; d_gene: TRBD1; CDR3aa: CASRAGTGGFEKLFF; CDR3nt: TGTGCCAGCAGGGCCGGGACAGGGGGCTTTGAAAAACTGTTTTTT
j_gene: TRBJ2-1; abundance: few; v_gene: TRBV12-3/TRBV12-4; d_gene: TRBD2; CDR3aa: CASRVAGEAYNEQFF; CDR3nt: TGTGCCAGCAGAGTAGCGGGAGAGGCCTACAATGAGCAGTTCTTC
j_gene: TRBJ1-4; abundance: many; v_gene: TRBV7-6; d_gene: TRBD1; CDR3aa: CASSSGQGFEKLFF; CDR3nt: TGTGCCAGCAGCTCGGGACAGGGCTTTGAAAAACTGTTTTTT
j_gene: TRBJ2-2; abundance: many; v_gene: TRBV6-1; d_gene: TRBD2; CDR3aa: CASKEAGGFTGELFF; CDR3nt: TGTGCCAGCAAAGAGGCGGGAGGCTTCACCGGGGAGCTGTTTTTT
j_gene: TRBJ2-1; abundance: many; v_gene: TRBV2; d_gene: TRBD1; CDR3aa: CASKRGRDNEQFF; CDR3nt: TGTGCCAGCAAGAGGGGGCGCGACAATGAGCAGTTCTTC
j_gene: TRBJ1-4; abundance: few; v_gene: TRBV20-1; d_gene: TRBD1; CDR3aa: CSATTGGARGLNEKLFF; CDR3nt: TGCAGTGCTACCACAGGGGGCGCGAGGGGCCTTAATGAAAAACTGTTTTTT
j_gene: TRBJ1-4; abundance: .; v_gene: TRBV5-1; d_gene: .; CDR3aa: CASSLFPGAGEKLFF; CDR3nt: TGCGCCAGCAGCTTGTTTCCCGGGGCAGGGGAAAAACTGTTTTTT
j_gene: TRBJ2-2; abundance: .; v_gene: TRBV6-9; d_gene: .; CDR3aa: CASSYGVNTGELFF; CDR3nt: TGTGCCAGCAGTTACGGCGTAAACACCGGGGAGCTGTTTTTT
j_gene: TRBJ1-5; abundance: many; v_gene: TRBV10-3; d_gene: TRBD1; CDR3aa: CAISPGGQSLYGSNQPQHF; CDR3nt: TGTGCCATCAGTCCCGGGGGACAGTCGTTGTACGGGAGCAATCAGCCCCAGCATTTT
j_gene: TRBJ2-7; abundance: many; v_gene: TRBV28; d_gene: .; CDR3aa: CASTRAGRRYEQYF; CDR3nt: TGTGCCAGCACGAGGGCGGGGCGGAGATACGAGCAGTACTTC
j_gene: TRBJ2-1; abundance: many; v_gene: TRBV27; d_gene: TRBD2; CDR3aa: CASTRTSGTSYNEQFF; CDR3nt: TGTGCCAGCACCCGGACTAGCGGGACCTCCTACAATGAGCAGTTCTTC
j_gene: TRBJ2-2; abundance: few; v_gene: TRBV19; d_gene: .; CDR3aa: CASSLFRDNTGELFF; CDR3nt: TGTGCCAGTAGTCTCTTCCGGGACAACACCGGGGAGCTGTTTTTT
j_gene: TRBJ2-1; abundance: .; v_gene: TRBV4-1; d_gene: .; CDR3aa: CASSQPGGLDEQFF; CDR3nt: TGCGCCAGCAGCCAACCCGGGGGATTGGATGAGCAGTTCTTC
j_gene: TRBJ1-1; abundance: many; v_gene: TRBV5-1; d_gene: .; CDR3aa: CASSLIDSQVTEAFF; CDR3nt: TGCGCCAGCAGCTTGATAGACAGCCAAGTCACTGAAGCTTTCTTT
j_gene: TRBJ2-1; abundance: few; v_gene: TRBV27; d_gene: TRBD2; CDR3aa: CASSLGLAGRTKQFF; CDR3nt: TGTGCCAGCAGTTTAGGGCTAGCGGGGAGAACGAAGCAGTTCTTC
j_gene: TRBJ2-7; abundance: few; v_gene: TRBV4-2; d_gene: TRBD2; CDR3aa: CASSQDETSGATYEQYF; CDR3nt: TGTGCCAGCAGCCAAGATGAGACTAGCGGAGCAACCTACGAGCAGTACTTC
j_gene: TRBJ1-2; abundance: .; v_gene: TRBV7-9; d_gene: .; CDR3aa: CASSLEGNASSNYGYTF; CDR3nt: TGTGCCAGCAGCTTAGAAGGGAATGCGTCCTCTAACTATGGCTACACCTTC
j_gene: TRBJ2-7; abundance: few; v_gene: TRBV27; d_gene: .; CDR3aa: CASSLFGGALYEQYF; CDR3nt: TGTGCCAGCAGTTTATTTGGGGGGGCCCTTTACGAGCAGTACTTC
j_gene: TRBJ2-2; abundance: .; v_gene: TRBV7-9; d_gene: TRBD2; CDR3aa: CASSLQLIVTSGRTGELFF; CDR3nt: TGTGCCAGCAGCTTGCAACTCATCGTAACTAGCGGGAGGACCGGGGAGCTGTTTTTT
j_gene: TRBJ2-3; abundance: .; v_gene: TRBV5-1; d_gene: .; CDR3aa: CVSSLELGTQYF; CDR3nt: TGCGTCAGCAGCTTGGAGTTAGGGACGCAGTATTTT
j_gene: TRBJ2-7; abundance: .; v_gene: TRBV6-1; d_gene: .; CDR3aa: CASRRNVAASYEQYF; CDR3nt: TGTGCCAGCAGGAGGAACGTAGCGGCCTCCTACGAGCAGTACTTC
j_gene: TRBJ2-1; abundance: many; v_gene: TRBV20-1; d_gene: .; CDR3aa: CSARGFSAYNEQFF; CDR3nt: TGCAGTGCTAGAGGTTTTAGCGCCTACAATGAGCAGTTCTTC
j_gene: TRBJ1-5; abundance: few; v_gene: TRBV6-2/TRBV6-3; d_gene: .; CDR3aa: CASSAHGSSYSNQPQHF; CDR3nt: TGTGCCAGCAGCGCCCACGGGAGTAGCTATAGCAATCAGCCCCAGCATTTT
j_gene: TRBJ1-1; abundance: .; v_gene: TRBV24-1; d_gene: TRBD1; CDR3aa: CATQRTGVNTEAFF; CDR3nt: TGTGCCACCCAACGGACAGGGGTGAACACTGAAGCTTTCTTT
j_gene: TRBJ2-3; abundance: .; v_gene: TRBV6-1; d_gene: TRBD2; CDR3aa: CASRGGLAGEGDTQYF; CDR3nt: TGTGCCAGCAGAGGGGGGTTAGCGGGAGAGGGTGATACGCAGTATTTT